The 2 T cell receptor beta chains presented below share a single source sample, sequenced in a study of lymphopenia after photon versus proton radiotherapy. The table came from immunoSEQ multiplex PCR; TCRdb's copy has only in-frame clones and leaves some out. The table shows 68,000 or so clones, with approximately 91% occurring only once. The source was peripheral blood, collected from a patient treated with photon-based radiotherapy. The receptors stem from a woman between 65 and 79 years old with pancreatic cancer.

This chain links TRBV19 with TRBJ1-3, with a tentative D call TRBD1 (5 bases). There are 17 residues in the CDR3. Looked up from germline, CDR1 is LNHDA and CDR2 is SQIVND (reference sequence). Deletions cut 0 bases from V and 0 bases from J, with 12 bases between. CDR3 residues: CASSIERGTSSGNTIYF. The CDR3 nucleotides read TGTGCCAGTAGTATAGAGAGGGGAACCAGCTCTGGAAACACCATATATTTT. The whole variable domain, remainder taken from reference TRBV19 and TRBJ1-3, is DGGITQSPKYLFRKEGQNVTLSCEQNLNHDAMYWYRQDPGQGLRLIYYSQIVNDFQKGDIAEGYSVSREKKESFPLTVTSAQKNPTAFYLCASSIERGTSSGNTIYFGEGSWLTVV.

The gene calls are TRBV29-1 and TRBJ2-1, with D unresolved. V lost 0 bases and J 4 bases, leaving 7 bases between the germline ends. The CDR3 runs 13 residues. Germline V gene lookup returns CDR1 SQVTM and CDR2 ANQGSEA. The CDR3, as DNA: TGCAGCGTTGAAGATCCTGGTTACAATGAGCAGTTCTTC. Amino acids: CSVEDPGYNEQFF.